This T cell receptor beta chain came from a study of control samples from healthy donors and cancer patients. The assay was immunoSEQ multiplex PCR, and TCRdb's table has in-frame clones only and misses some. The profile shows tens of thousands of clones, roughly 89% of them singletons. Germline loops: CDR1 SGHDT, CDR2 YYEEEE. The CDR3 loop spans 16 amino acids. Trimming cost V 1 base and J 0 bases; bases outside gene matches: 4. Sequencing was done on a sample of PBMCs. The rearrangement joins TRBV5-6 to TRBJ2-3; 8 nucleotides agree with TRBD1. The clonotype comes from a man aged 50-59 years with lung cancer. The CDR3 nucleotides are TGTGCCAGCAGCTTGCGAAGGACAGGGAGCACAGATACGCAGTATTTT. Its translation is CASSLRRTGSTDTQYF. The full variable domain, in which reference TRBV5-6 and TRBJ2-3 provide the parts outside the CDR3, is DAGVTQSPTHLIKTRGQQVTLRCSPKSGHDTVSWYQQALGQGPQFIFQYYEEEERQRGNFPDRFSGHQFPNYSSELNVNALLLGDSALYLCASSLRRTGSTDTQYFGPGTRLTVL.